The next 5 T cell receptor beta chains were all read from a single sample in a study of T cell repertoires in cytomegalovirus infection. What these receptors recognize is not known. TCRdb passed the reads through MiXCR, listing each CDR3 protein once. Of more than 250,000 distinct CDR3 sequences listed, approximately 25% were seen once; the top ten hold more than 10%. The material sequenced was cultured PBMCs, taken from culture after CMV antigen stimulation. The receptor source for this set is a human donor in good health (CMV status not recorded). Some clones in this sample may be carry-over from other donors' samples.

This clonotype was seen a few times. This chain's CDR3 is CASSSERGGYSPLHF. As DNA, the CDR3 is TGTGCCAGCAGCTCGGAGAGGGGAGGTTATTCACCCCTCCACTTT. The chain recombines TRBV11-3 with TRBJ1-6; weak D call: TRBD1 (5 bases). The CDR3 extends over 15 amino acids. Trimming cost V 4 bases and J 8 bases, with 15 bases left between them. CDR1 is SGHNT, CDR2 YENEEA, per germline.

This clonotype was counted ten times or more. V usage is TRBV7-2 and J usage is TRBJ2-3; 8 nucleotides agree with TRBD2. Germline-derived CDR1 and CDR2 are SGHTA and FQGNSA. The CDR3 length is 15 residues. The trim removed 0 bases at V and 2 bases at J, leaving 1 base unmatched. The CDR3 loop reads CASSLAGRATDTQYF. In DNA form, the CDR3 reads TGTGCCAGCAGCTTAGCCGGGAGGGCCACAGATACGCAGTATTTT.

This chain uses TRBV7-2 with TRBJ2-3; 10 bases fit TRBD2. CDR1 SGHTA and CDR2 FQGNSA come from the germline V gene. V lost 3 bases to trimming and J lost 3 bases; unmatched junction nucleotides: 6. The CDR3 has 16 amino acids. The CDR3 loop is CASSFGETSGTDTQYF. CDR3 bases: TGTGCCAGCAGCTTTGGGGAGACTAGCGGGACAGATACGCAGTATTTT.

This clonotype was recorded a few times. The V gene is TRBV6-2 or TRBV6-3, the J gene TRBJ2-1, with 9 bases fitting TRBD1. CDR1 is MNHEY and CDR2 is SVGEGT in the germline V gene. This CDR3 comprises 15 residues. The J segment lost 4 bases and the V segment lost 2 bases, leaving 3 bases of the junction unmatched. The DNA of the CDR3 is TGTGCCAGCAGTTACGGGACAGGGCCATACAATGAGCAGTTCTTC. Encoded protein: CASSYGTGPYNEQFF.

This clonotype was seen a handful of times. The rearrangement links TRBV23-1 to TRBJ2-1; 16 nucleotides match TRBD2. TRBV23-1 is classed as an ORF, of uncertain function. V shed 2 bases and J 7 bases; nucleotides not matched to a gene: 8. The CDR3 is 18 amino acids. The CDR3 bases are TGCGCCAGCAGTCAACCCGAGCCGGGACTAGCGGGAGGGAATGAGCAGTTCTTC. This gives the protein CASSQPEPGLAGGNEQFF.